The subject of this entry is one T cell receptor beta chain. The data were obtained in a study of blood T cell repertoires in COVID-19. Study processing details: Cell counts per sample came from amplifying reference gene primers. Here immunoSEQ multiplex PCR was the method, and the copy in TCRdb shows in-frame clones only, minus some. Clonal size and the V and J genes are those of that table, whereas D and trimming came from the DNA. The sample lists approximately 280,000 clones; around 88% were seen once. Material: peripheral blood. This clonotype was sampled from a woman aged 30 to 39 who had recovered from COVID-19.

In DNA form, the CDR3 reads TGTGCCAGCAGCTTAGGGGCGGGAGAGACCCAGTACTTC. Translating it yields CASSLGAGETQYF. This chain connects TRBV11-2 to TRBJ2-5; D may be TRBD2 (5 bases). Trimming took off 1 base at V and 4 bases at J, with 7 bases between the two ends. The CDR3 covers 13 residues. Per germline, CDR1 SGHAT and CDR2 FQNNGV. The complete variable domain, with remaining parts taken from reference TRBV11-2 and TRBJ2-5, reads EAGVAQSPRYKIIEKRQSVAFWCNPISGHATLYWYQQILGQGPKLLIQFQNNGVVDDSQLPKDRFSAERLKGVDSTLKIQPAKLEDSAVYLCASSLGAGETQYFGPGTRLLVL.